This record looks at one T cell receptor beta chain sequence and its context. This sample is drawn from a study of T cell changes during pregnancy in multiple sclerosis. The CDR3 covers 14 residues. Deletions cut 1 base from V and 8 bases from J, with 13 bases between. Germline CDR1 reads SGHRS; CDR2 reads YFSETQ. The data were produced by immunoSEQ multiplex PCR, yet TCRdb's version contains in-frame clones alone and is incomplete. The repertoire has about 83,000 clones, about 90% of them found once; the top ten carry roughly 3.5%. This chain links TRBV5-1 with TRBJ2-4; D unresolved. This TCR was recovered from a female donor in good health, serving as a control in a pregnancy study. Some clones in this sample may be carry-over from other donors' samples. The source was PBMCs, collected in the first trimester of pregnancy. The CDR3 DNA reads TGCGCCAGCAGCTTGTCGCTCGACTTTGACATTCAGTACTTC. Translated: CASSLSLDFDIQYF.